The rows below give T cell receptor beta chains drawn from one sample of a study of T cell repertoires in cytomegalovirus infection. TCRdb reprocessed the reads with MiXCR, giving one entry per CDR3 protein. The sample yields 650,000 to 900,000 distinct CDR3 sequences, over 25% seen once. Their antigen targets remain unknown. The sample here was cultured CD8+ T cells from PBMCs, taken from culture after CMV antigen stimulation. The receptors here all came from a human donor in good health (CMV status not recorded). Some clones in this sample may be carry-over from other donors' samples. The CDR3 runs from the conserved cysteine through the conserved F or W. Each record gives: CDR3 length, D gene, clone size, J gene, V gene, CDR3 DNA, CDR3 protein. A D gene is named only where the DNA matches it firmly. Clone sizes are given selectively: once, few, many, or a class where the clone is expanded.

>16|TRBD2|few|TRBJ2-5|TRBV7-4
TGTGCCAGCAGCCCCAATAGCGGGGGGGCCCCAGAGACCCAGTACTTC
CASSPNSGGAPETQYF
>14|-|many|TRBJ1-1|TRBV12-3/TRBV12-4
TGTGCCAGCAGTACACCCATGAGCCCGTATGAAGCTTTCTTT
CASSTPMSPYEAFF
>18|-|few|TRBJ2-2|TRBV2
TGTGCCAGCAGTTGGGAGGGGGTGACAGGGTCGAACACCGGGGAGCTGTTTTTT
CASSWEGVTGSNTGELFF
>19|TRBD2|-|TRBJ2-3|TRBV6-2/TRBV6-3
TGTGCCAGCAGTGAAGGACGGCGGGGGGGCCATTTAATGACAGATACGCAGTATTTT
CASSEGRRGGHLMTDTQYF
>18|TRBD1|-|TRBJ2-3|TRBV24-1
TGTGCCACCAGTGATCGCCCGGACAGGGGGCCGGCCGCAGATACGCAGTATTTT
CATSDRPDRGPAADTQYF
>15|-|-|TRBJ2-3|TRBV6-1
TGTGCCAGCAGTGAGGCGGACACGGCCACAGATACGCAGTATTTT
CASSEADTATDTQYF
>13|-|-|TRBJ1-1|TRBV24-1
TGTGCCACCAGTGATTTACACGGGGGAGAAGCTTTCTTT
CATSDLHGGEAFF
>16|-|many|TRBJ1-5|TRBV28
TGTGCCAGCAGTTCCCTGGACGGGATGGGGCATCAGCCCCAGCATTTT
CASSSLDGMGHQPQHF
>17|-|-|TRBJ2-7|TRBV28
TGTGCCAGCAGTTATCCACCTACGGGCACTAGCTCCTACGAGCAGTACTTC
CASSYPPTGTSSYEQYF
>15|-|-|TRBJ1-2|TRBV4-1
TGTGCCAGCAGCCTCTCTCGACAGGATAACTATGGCTACACCTTC
CASSLSRQDNYGYTF
>12|-|-|TRBJ1-2|TRBV7-2
TGTGCCAGCAGCTCCGCCCACTATGGCTACACCTTC
CASSSAHYGYTF
>16|-|-|TRBJ2-5|TRBV27
TGTGCCAGCAGTTTATTGTCGGGGGCGTCCCAAGAGACCCAGTACTTC
CASSLLSGASQETQYF
>16|-|-|TRBJ2-7|TRBV7-3
TGTGCCAGCAGCTTAAATAGGTACAGGGATTCCTACGAGCAGTACTTC
CASSLNRYRDSYEQYF
>14|-|few|TRBJ1-1|TRBV12-3/TRBV12-4
TGTGCCAGCACTTTTCGGGTTAGCGACACTGAAGCTTTCTTT
CASTFRVSDTEAFF
>14|-|-|TRBJ1-2|TRBV7-9
TGTGCCAGCGCCACGGACAGATTCGGGTATGGCTACACCTTC
CASATDRFGYGYTF